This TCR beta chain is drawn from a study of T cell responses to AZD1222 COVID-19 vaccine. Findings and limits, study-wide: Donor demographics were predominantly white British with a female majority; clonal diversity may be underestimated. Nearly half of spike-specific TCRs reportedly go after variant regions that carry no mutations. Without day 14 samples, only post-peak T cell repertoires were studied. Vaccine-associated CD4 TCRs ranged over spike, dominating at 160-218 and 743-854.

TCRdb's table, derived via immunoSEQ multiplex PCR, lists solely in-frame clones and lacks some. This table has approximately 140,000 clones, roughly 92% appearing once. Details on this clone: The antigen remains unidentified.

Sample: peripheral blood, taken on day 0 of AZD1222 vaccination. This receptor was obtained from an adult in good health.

As DNA, the CDR3 is TGCGCCAGCAGCCAAAGCGGGGGGACAGGCGGGTCACCCCTCCACTTT. Its protein is CASSQSGGTGGSPLHF. The V and J genes are TRBV4-1 and TRBJ1-6, with TRBD1 identical over 8 bases. Trimming cost V 2 bases and J 10 bases; bases outside gene matches: 10. Germline V gene lookup returns CDR1 MGHRA and CDR2 YSYEKL. CDR3 length: 16 amino acids.